Each of the 8 T cell receptor beta chains below was sequenced from the same sample in a study of blood T cell repertoires in COVID-19. Data came from immunoSEQ multiplex PCR; TCRdb stores just in-frame clones and leaves some out. The sample lists about 60,000 clones; around four fifths were seen once. Specimen: peripheral blood. The receptors derive from a young man with COVID-19, enrolled during active disease.

This sequence joins TRBV4-1 and TRBJ2-3; unclear D gene. Germline V gene lookup returns CDR1 MGHRA and CDR2 YSYEKL. This CDR3 comprises 15 residues. Trimming took 1 base from V and 4 from J, leaving 12 bases between them. The CDR3 DNA reads as TGCGCCAGCAGCCAAGGCTGGCAGACTGCAGATACGCAGTATTTT. The encoded protein is CASSQGWQTADTQYF.

The chain carries TRBV30 and TRBJ1-6; 7 nucleotides align to TRBD1. CDR3 length: 13 amino acids. Germline V gene lookup returns CDR1 GTSNPN and CDR2 SVGIG (reference sequence). V was clipped by 7 bases and J by 7 bases; unmatched bases: 7. The CDR3 DNA reads as TGTGCCTCTAGGGTACAGGGGAATTCACCCCTCCACTTT. Translating it yields CASRVQGNSPLHF.

This clone was observed a single time. The chain uses TRBV6-2 or TRBV6-3 and TRBJ2-1; 10 positions match TRBD2. The CDR3 loop spans 19 amino acids. V trimming: 5 bases; J trimming: 5 bases; junction bases outside the gene matches: 18. Germline V lookup: CDR1 MNHEY, CDR2 SVGEGT. The CDR3 DNA sequence: TGTGCCAGCAGTAACCCCCTCCCCATTCTAGCGGGGGCCCACAATGAGCAGTTCTTC. Its translation is CASSNPLPILAGAHNEQFF.

The chain combines TRBV7-3 with TRBJ2-2, with D tentatively TRBD1 (5 bases). The CDR3 sequence is 15 residues long. CDR1 and CDR2 from the germline V gene are SGHTA and FQGTGA. V was pared by 4 bases and J by 0 bases, with 9 bases between. The CDR3 nucleotides are TGTGCCAGCAGCTCGAGGACAACGAACACCGGGGAGCTGTTTTTT. Its protein product is CASSSRTTNTGELFF. Full variable domain (outside the CDR3, taken from reference TRBV7-3 and TRBJ2-2): GAGVSQTPSNKVTEKGKYVELRCDPISGHTALYWYRQSLGQGPEFLIYFQGTGAADDSGLPNDRFFAVRPEGSVSTLKIQRTERGDSAVYLCASSSRTTNTGELFFGEGSRLTVL.

V usage is TRBV19 and J usage is TRBJ1-5; possible D gene TRBD1, 5 bases. CDR1 and CDR2 from the germline V gene are LNHDA and SQIVND (reference sequence). The ends were cut back, 1 base at V and 3 bases at J, with 7 bases in the middle. CDR3 length: 14 amino acids. CDR3 sequence: CASSIGQPNQPQHF. The CDR3 coding sequence is TGTGCCAGTAGTATAGGACAGCCCAATCAGCCCCAGCATTTT. The entire variable domain, with the rest obtained from reference TRBV19 and TRBJ1-5, is as follows: DGGITQSPKYLFRKEGQNVTLSCEQNLNHDAMYWYRQDPGQGLRLIYYSQIVNDFQKGDIAEGYSVSREKKESFPLTVTSAQKNPTAFYLCASSIGQPNQPQHFGDGTRLSIL.

This clone has only a few counts. This chain connects TRBV27 to TRBJ2-3; TRBD1 matches 11 bases. From germline, CDR1 is MNHEY and CDR2 SMNVEV (reference sequence). There are 17 residues in the CDR3. V trimming: 2 bases; J trimming: 1 base; junction bases outside the gene matches: 5. Here the CDR3 reads CASSLLGTGGGTDTQYF. The CDR3 DNA reads as TGTGCCAGCAGTTTACTCGGGACAGGGGGTGGCACAGATACGCAGTATTTT.

The gene calls are TRBV4-3 and TRBJ2-3; 11 bases line up with TRBD1. The CDR3 runs 16 residues. V shed 0 bases, J shed 4 bases, and the junction held 3 bases outside the gene matches. Germline CDR1 LGHNA, CDR2 YSLEER. In DNA, the CDR3 is TGCGCCAGCAGCCAAGATGGACAGGGGGCCGCAGATACGCAGTATTTT. It yields the protein CASSQDGQGAADTQYF.

V is TRBV29-1 and J is TRBJ2-1; weak D call: TRBD2 (5 bases). The V gene lost 0 bases and the J gene lost 9 bases, with 24 bases spanning the gap. From germline, CDR1 is SQVTM and CDR2 ANQGSEA. The CDR3 length is 17 residues. The DNA for the CDR3 is TGCAGCGTTGAAGATCAACCGGGAAGACGGGGTGTCGGTGAGCAGTTCTTC. Translating gives CSVEDQPGRRGVGEQFF.